The TCR beta chain described here comes from a study of blood T cell repertoires in COVID-19. On the study more broadly: COVID-19 samples, acute and convalescent, were from the United States, Italy and Spain. T cells, B-cell-depleted T cells, or PBMCs provided the cDNA or gDNA that served as material.

V shed 0 bases and J shed 0 bases, with 21 bases lying between them. Germline values: CDR1 SGHDN, CDR2 FVKESK. CDR3 size: 20 residues. In the authors' workflow: Amplified reference gene primers provided the basis for estimating nucleated cell counts. Assay: immunoSEQ multiplex PCR; the TCRdb copy retains only in-frame clones and omits some. The V and J calls and clone size are taken from that table; D and trimming were inferred from the DNA. The table lists 350,000 to 450,000 clones, about 88% of them singletons. The sequenced sample consisted of peripheral blood. The chain uses TRBV14 and TRBJ2-4; tentatively, D is TRBD2 (5 bases). This receptor was taken from a woman aged 55-69 years with COVID-19, enrolled during active disease. CDR3 protein: CASSQDRVAFPSIAKNIQYF. CDR3 DNA sequence: TGTGCCAGCAGCCAAGATCGGGTAGCGTTCCCGTCAATAGCCAAAAACATTCAGTACTTC.